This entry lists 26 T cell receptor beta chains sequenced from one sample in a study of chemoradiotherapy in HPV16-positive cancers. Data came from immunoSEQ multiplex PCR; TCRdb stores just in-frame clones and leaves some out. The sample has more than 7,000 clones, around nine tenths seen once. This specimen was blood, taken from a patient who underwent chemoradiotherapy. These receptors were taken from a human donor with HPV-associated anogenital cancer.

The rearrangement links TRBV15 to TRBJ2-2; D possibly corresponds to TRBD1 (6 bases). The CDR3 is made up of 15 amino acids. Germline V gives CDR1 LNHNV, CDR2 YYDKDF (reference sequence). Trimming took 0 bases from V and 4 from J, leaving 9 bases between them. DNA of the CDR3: TGTGCCACCAGCAGAGATAACAGGGTCACCGGGGAGCTGTTTTTT. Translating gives CATSRDNRVTGELFF.

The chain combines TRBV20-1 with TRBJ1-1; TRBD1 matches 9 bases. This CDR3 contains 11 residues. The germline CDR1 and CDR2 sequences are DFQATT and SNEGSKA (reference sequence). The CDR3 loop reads CRSGQGTEAFF. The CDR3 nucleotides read TGCAGATCTGGACAGGGGACTGAAGCTTTCTTT.

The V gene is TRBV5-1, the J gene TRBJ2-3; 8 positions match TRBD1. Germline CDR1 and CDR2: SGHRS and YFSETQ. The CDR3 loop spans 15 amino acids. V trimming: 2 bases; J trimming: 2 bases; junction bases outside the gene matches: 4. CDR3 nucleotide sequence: TGCGCCAGCAGCTTTTCAGGGGGCTCCACAGATACGCAGTATTTT. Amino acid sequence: CASSFSGGSTDTQYF.

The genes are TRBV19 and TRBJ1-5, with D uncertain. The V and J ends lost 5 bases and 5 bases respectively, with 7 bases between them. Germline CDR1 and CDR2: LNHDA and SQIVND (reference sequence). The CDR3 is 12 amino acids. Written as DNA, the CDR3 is TGTGCCAGTAGTTACGGGTATCAGCCCCAGCATTTT. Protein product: CASSYGYQPQHF.

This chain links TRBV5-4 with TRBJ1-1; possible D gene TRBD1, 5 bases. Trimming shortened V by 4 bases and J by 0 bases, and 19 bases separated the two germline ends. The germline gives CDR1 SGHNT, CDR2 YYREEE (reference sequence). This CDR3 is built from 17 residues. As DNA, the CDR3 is TGTGCCAGCAGCGTAAATAGACAGAATTGGATGAACACTGAAGCTTTCTTT. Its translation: CASSVNRQNWMNTEAFF.

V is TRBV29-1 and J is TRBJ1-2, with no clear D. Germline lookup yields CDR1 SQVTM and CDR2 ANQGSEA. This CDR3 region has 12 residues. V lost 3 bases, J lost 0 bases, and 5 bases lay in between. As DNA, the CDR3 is TGCAGCGTTGAGGCCTCTAACTATGGCTACACCTTC. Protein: CSVEASNYGYTF. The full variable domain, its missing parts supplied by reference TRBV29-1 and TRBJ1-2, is SAVISQKPSRDICQRGTSLTIQCQVDSQVTMMFWYRQQPGQSLTLIATANQGSEATYESGFVIDKFPISRPNLTFSTLTVSNMSPEDSSIYLCSVEASNYGYTFGSGTRLTVV.

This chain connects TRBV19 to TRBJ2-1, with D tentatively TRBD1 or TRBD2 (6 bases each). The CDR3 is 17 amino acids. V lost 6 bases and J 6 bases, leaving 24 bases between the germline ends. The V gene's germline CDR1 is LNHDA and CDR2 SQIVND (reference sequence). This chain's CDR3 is CASSLARGLGTGNEQFF. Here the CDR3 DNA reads TGTGCCAGTAGCCTCGCTCGGGGGCTAGGGACTGGCAATGAGCAGTTCTTC.

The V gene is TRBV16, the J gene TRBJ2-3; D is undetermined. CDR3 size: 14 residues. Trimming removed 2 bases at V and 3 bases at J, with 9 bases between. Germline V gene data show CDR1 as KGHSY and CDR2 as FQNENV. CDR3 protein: CASSQMFETDTQYF. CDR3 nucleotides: TGTGCCAGCAGCCAAATGTTTGAGACAGATACGCAGTATTTT. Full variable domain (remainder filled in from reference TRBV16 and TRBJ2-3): GEEVAQTPKHLVRGEGQKAKLYCAPIKGHSYVFWYQQVLKNEFKFLISFQNENVFDETGMPKERFSAKCLPNSPCSLEIQATKLEDSAVYFCASSQMFETDTQYFGPGTRLTVL.

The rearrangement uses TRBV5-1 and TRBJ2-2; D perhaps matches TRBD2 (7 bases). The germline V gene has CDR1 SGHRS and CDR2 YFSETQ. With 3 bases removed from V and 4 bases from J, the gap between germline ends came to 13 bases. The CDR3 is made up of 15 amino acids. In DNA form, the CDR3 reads TGCGCCAGCAGCTACCTCGGGGGGCGCACCGGGGAGCTGTTTTTT. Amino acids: CASSYLGGRTGELFF.

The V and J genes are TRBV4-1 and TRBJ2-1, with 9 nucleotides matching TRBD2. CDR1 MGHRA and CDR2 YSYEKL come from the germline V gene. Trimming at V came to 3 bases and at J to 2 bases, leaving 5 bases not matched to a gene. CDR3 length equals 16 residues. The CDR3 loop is CASSHPGTSTYNEQFF. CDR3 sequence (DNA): TGCGCCAGCAGCCACCCAGGGACTAGCACCTACAATGAGCAGTTCTTC.

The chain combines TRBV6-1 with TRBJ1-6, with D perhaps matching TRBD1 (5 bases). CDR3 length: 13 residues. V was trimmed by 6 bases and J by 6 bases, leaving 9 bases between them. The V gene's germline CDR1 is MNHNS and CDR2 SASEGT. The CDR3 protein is CASRWDGNSPLHF. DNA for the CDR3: TGTGCCAGCAGGTGGGACGGTAATTCACCCCTCCACTTT.

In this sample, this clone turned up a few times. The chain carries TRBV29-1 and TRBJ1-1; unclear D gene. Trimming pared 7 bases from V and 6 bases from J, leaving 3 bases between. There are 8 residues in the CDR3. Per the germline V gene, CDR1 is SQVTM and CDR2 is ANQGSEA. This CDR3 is CSAPEAFF. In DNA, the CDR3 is TGCAGCGCACCTGAAGCTTTCTTT.

CDR3 sequence: CASSIMGVAETQYF. The DNA of the CDR3 is TGTGCCAGTAGTATTATGGGGGTAGCAGAGACCCAGTACTTC. The rearrangement joins TRBV19 to TRBJ2-5, with D perhaps TRBD1 or TRBD2 (5 bases each). In germline, CDR1 is LNHDA, CDR2 SQIVND (reference sequence). The ends were cut back, 3 bases at V and 4 bases at J, with 12 bases in the middle. The CDR3 covers 14 residues.

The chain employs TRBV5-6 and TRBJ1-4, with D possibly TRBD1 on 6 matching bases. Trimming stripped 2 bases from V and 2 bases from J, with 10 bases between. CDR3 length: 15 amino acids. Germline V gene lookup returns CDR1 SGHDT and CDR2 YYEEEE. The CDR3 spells CASSLPRGTNEKLFF. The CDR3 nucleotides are TGTGCCAGCAGCTTACCCAGGGGTACTAATGAAAAACTGTTTTTT.

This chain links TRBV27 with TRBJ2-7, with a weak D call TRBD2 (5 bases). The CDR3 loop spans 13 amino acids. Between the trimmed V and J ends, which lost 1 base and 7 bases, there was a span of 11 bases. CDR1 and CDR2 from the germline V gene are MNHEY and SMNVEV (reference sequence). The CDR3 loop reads CASSLFKGGEQYF. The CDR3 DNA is TGTGCCAGCAGTTTATTTAAGGGCGGGGAGCAGTACTTC.

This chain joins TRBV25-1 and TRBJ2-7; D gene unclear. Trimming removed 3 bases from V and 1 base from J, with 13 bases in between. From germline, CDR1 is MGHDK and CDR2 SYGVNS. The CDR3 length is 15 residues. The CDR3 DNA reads TGTGCCAGCAGTGATTGGTGGAATGGGTCCTACGAGCAGTACTTC. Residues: CASSDWWNGSYEQYF.

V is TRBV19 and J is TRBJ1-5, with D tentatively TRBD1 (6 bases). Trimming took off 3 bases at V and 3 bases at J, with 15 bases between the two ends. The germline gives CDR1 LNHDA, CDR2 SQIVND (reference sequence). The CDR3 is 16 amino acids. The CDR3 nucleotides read TGTGCCAGTAGTATTTGGCCAGGGGCAAACAATCAGCCCCAGCATTTT. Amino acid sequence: CASSIWPGANNQPQHF.

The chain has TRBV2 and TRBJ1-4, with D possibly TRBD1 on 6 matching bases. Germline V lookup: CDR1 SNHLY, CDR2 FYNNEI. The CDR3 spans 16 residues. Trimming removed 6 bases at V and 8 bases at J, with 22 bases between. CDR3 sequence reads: CASRDRTGTVREKLFF. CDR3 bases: TGTGCCAGCAGAGATAGAACAGGGACGGTGCGAGAAAAACTGTTTTTT.

As DNA, the CDR3 is TGTGCCTGGAGTGTAAACGCAGGGGGCGGTGAAAAACTGTTTTTT. Its translation: CAWSVNAGGGEKLFF. The rearrangement uses TRBV30 and TRBJ1-4; 8 nucleotides match TRBD1. The ends lost 0 bases at V and 7 bases at J; junction bases unmatched: 7. The CDR3 is made up of 15 amino acids. Germline V gene sequence: CDR1 GTSNPN, CDR2 SVGIG (reference sequence).

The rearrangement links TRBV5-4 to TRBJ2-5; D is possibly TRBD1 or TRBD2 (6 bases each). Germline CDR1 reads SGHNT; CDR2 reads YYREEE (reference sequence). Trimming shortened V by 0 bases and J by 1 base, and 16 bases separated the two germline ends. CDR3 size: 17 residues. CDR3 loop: CASSLGPLGGSQETQYF. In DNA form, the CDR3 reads TGTGCCAGCAGCTTGGGGCCTCTAGGGGGGAGCCAAGAGACCCAGTACTTC.

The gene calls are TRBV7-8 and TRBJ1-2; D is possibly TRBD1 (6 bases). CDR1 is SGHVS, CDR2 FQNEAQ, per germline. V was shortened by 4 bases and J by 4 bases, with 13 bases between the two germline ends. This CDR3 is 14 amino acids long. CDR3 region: CASSSLDSVYGYTF. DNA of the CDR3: TGTGCCAGCAGCTCCCTGGACAGTGTCTATGGCTACACCTTC.

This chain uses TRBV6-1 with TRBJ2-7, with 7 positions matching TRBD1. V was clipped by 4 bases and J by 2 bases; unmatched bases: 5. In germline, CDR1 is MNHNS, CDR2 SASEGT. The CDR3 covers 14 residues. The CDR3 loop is CASSVTQGAYEQYV. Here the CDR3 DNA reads TGTGCCAGCAGTGTAACGCAGGGGGCCTACGAGCAGTACGTC.

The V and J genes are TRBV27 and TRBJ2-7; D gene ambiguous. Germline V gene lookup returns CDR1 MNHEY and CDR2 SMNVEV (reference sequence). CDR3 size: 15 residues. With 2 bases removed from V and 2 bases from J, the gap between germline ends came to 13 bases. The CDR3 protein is CASSLDGKPTYEQYF. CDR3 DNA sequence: TGTGCCAGCAGTTTAGACGGAAAGCCCACCTACGAGCAGTACTTC.

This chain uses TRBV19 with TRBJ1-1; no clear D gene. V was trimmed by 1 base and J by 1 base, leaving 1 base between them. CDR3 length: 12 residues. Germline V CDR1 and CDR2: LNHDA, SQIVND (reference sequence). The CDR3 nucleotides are TGTGCCAGTAGTATAGGGAACACTGAAGCTTTCTTT. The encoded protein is CASSIGNTEAFF.

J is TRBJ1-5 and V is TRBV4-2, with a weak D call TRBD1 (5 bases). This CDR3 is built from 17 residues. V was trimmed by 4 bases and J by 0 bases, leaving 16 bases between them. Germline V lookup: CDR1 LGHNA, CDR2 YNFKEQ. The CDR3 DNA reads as TGTGCCAGCAGCCTCGGGGGACCCGAATATAGCAATCAGCCCCAGCATTTT. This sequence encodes CASSLGGPEYSNQPQHF.

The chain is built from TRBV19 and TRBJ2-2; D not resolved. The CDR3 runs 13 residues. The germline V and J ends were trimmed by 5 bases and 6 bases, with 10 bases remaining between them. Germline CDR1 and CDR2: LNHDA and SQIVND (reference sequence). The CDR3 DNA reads TGTGCCAGTAGTTCAACGACCGCCGGGGAGCTGTTTTTT. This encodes CASSSTTAGELFF.